The T cell receptor beta chain described here comes from a study of T cells in Graves' hyperthyroidism and ophthalmopathy. Regarding the study as a whole: The model made its ophthalmopathy prediction, and onset followed a median around 6.5 months later.

Looked up from germline, CDR1 is GTSNPN and CDR2 is SVGIG (reference sequence). The V gene lost 2 bases and the J gene lost 6 bases, with 10 bases spanning the gap. CDR3 length: 12 residues. This clonotype was observed many times. Its antigen remains unknown. TCR beta CDR3 regions were amplified from RNA. First-round RT-PCR with HTBI primers amplified the TCR CDR3 region. TCRdb called the multiplex PCR reads again in MiXCR, with one record for every CDR3 protein. The sample yields hundreds of thousands of distinct CDR3 sequences, roughly 15% seen once. The diagnoses drew upon clinical symptoms, serum thyroxine and TRAb, thyroid ultrasound and orbital computed tomography. The PBMCs were taken from about 10 ml of fresh peripheral blood.

Sample: blood. The V and J genes are TRBV30 and TRBJ1-2; D gene uncertain. The TCR originated in a middle-aged woman with Graves' ophthalmopathy. CDR3 sequence reads: CAWSFGLHGYTF. Written as DNA, the CDR3 is TGTGCCTGGAGTTTCGGGCTTCATGGCTACACCTTC.